A selection of T cell receptor beta chains follows, all from one sample in a study of T cells in Graves' hyperthyroidism and ophthalmopathy. TCRdb re-called the multiplex PCR reads through MiXCR, storing one row per CDR3 protein. The sample carries under 700,000 distinct CDR3 sequences, approximately 44% recorded once. Sequences were obtained from peripheral blood or thyroid tissue (not recorded which). The receptors were sampled from a woman aged 18-29 years with Graves' hyperthyroidism. CDR3s include the opening cysteine and the closing phenylalanine or tryptophan. Fields, in order: V gene, D gene, clone size, J gene, CDR3 DNA, CDR3 protein. D genes are given only for firm matches. The size entry is marked missing in some rows and otherwise reads once, few, many or a size class.

TRBV10-3	-	-	TRBJ2-6	TGTGCCATCAGTGAGTCTTATAACGATATAGCGAGATGGCTCTCTGGGGCCAACGTCCTGACTTTC	CAISESYNDIARWLSGANVLTF
TRBV12-3/TRBV12-4	TRBD1	-	TRBJ1-5	TGTGCCAGCGGCCACGGGACAGGGGTGCAGCCCCAGCATTTT	CASGHGTGVQPQHF
TRBV13	-	-	TRBJ2-5	TGTGCCAGCAGCTTACGCCTTACAGAGCAGTACTTC	CASSLRLTEQYF
TRBV24-1	TRBD2	few	TRBJ2-7	TGTGCCACCCGGGAGGGGGGATTTTTCGGCGAGCAGTACTTC	CATREGGFFGEQYF
TRBV7-2	-	-	TRBJ2-5	TGTGCCAGCAGCTTGGGGTTGGGGGTCGGAGAGACCCAGTACTTC	CASSLGLGVGETQYF
TRBV29-1	-	-	TRBJ1-2	TGCAGCGTTGAAGATATAGGGGGCTATGGCTACACCTTC	CSVEDIGGYGYTF
TRBV29-1	TRBD1	-	TRBJ1-2	TGCAGCGTTGTAGCGGACAGGGCCGGCTACACCTTC	CSVVADRAGYTF
TRBV7-9	TRBD1	-	TRBJ2-7	TGTGCCAGCAGCTTAGTGGACCGGGACAGGGGAAATCACGAGCAGTACTTC	CASSLVDRDRGNHEQYF
TRBV15	-	many	TRBJ1-5	TGTGCCACCAGCAGAGTGGAGGGGGGACAGCCCCAGCATTTT	CATSRVEGGQPQHF
TRBV19	-	few	TRBJ2-7	TGTGCCAGTAGTTCGCGGACAAGTTCCTACGAGCAGTACTTC	CASSSRTSSYEQYF
TRBV14	-	-	TRBJ2-7	TGTGCCAGCAGCCAAGTAGGCGGATACTACGAGCAGTACTTC	CASSQVGGYYEQYF
TRBV4-2	-	-	TRBJ1-2	TGTGCCAGCAGCCAAGAGGGTAGAGGGGTTAACTATGGCTACACCTTC	CASSQEGRGVNYGYTF
TRBV12-3/TRBV12-4	TRBD1	-	TRBJ2-5	TGTGCCAGCTCACCCAAAGGAGGACAGGGCAACCAAGAGACCCAGTACTTC	CASSPKGGQGNQETQYF
TRBV29-1	TRBD1	many	TRBJ1-2	TGCAGCGTTGAGGCCAGGGGGAACTATGGCTACACCTTC	CSVEARGNYGYTF
TRBV7-3	TRBD1	-	TRBJ1-5	TGCGCCAGCAGCCAAGGGGGACAGGCTAGCAATCAGCCCCAGCATTTT	CASSQGGQASNQPQHF
TRBV7-9	-	few	TRBJ2-5	TGTGCCAGCAGCCAAGACTATTCCACCCAGTACTTC	CASSQDYSTQYF
TRBV7-9	-	many	TRBJ2-7	TGTGCCAGCAGCTTAGGATCAGTCTCCTACGAGCAGTACTTC	CASSLGSVSYEQYF
TRBV10-2	-	-	TRBJ2-7	TGCGCCAGCAGTGAGTATGGACAGTACTTC	CASSEYGQYF
TRBV20-1	-	-	TRBJ1-1	TGCAGTGCTAGAGTTGGTCAGATCAACACTGAAGCTTTCTTT	CSARVGQINTEAFF
TRBV20-1	TRBD2	-	TRBJ2-7	TGCAGTGCTACGACTAGCGGACGTTCCTACGAGCAGTACTTC	CSATTSGRSYEQYF
TRBV4-1	-	-	TRBJ2-7	TGCGCCAGCAGCCAGGGCAACGGGATCACCTACGAGCAGTACTTC	CASSQGNGITYEQYF
TRBV7-8	-	-	TRBJ2-5	TGTGCCAGCAGCTCGCTGGGCCTAGAGGGTGGAGAGACCCAGTACTTC	CASSSLGLEGGETQYF
TRBV5-1	TRBD1	-	TRBJ1-2	TGCGCCAGCAGTCAAGGACAGGGTGGAATGGATGGCTACACCTTC	CASSQGQGGMDGYTF
TRBV20-1	-	-	TRBJ2-5	TGCAGTGCTAGAGGGGGCGGCGAGACCCAGTACTTC	CSARGGGETQYF
TRBV7-8	TRBD1	many	TRBJ1-2	TGTGCCAGCAGCTTAGGTACAGGGGGCGCATATGGCTACACCTTC	CASSLGTGGAYGYTF
TRBV7-9	-	-	TRBJ1-2	TGTGCCAGCAGCTTTGGTCCCTACTATGGCTACACCTTC	CASSFGPYYGYTF
TRBV29-1	TRBD1	-	TRBJ1-2	TGCAGCGTTGAAGCCCGACAGGGGAACTATGGCTACACCTTC	CSVEARQGNYGYTF
TRBV7-9	-	-	TRBJ1-5	TGTGCCAGCAGCTTAGGTCAGGTCTCAAATCAGCCCCAGCATTTT	CASSLGQVSNQPQHF
TRBV5-1	-	-	TRBJ1-1	TGCGCCAGCAGCTTGACCATTTCCAGGATGGGGAACACTGAAGCTTTCTTT	CASSLTISRMGNTEAFF
TRBV30	-	-	TRBJ1-3	TGTGCCTGGAGTGTAGTTGAATCCACCATATATTTT	CAWSVVESTIYF
TRBV10-3	-	few	TRBJ2-5	TGTGCCATCAGTTCGATAGCGACCCAGTACTTC	CAISSIATQYF
TRBV7-6	-	many	TRBJ2-5	TGTGCCAGCAGCTTAGTTTCTCACGGGTTCCAAGAGACCCAGTACTTC	CASSLVSHGFQETQYF
TRBV2	-	few	TRBJ1-6	TGTGCCAGCAGCCTAACCCAAAGCTCCTATAATTCACCCCTCCACTTT	CASSLTQSSYNSPLHF
TRBV7-6	TRBD2	-	TRBJ2-7	TGTGCCACTTATAGCGGGAGGTGGTACGAGCAGTACTTC	CATYSGRWYEQYF
TRBV29-1	TRBD1	-	TRBJ1-2	TGCAGCGTTGGGCGGACGGGACAGAACTATGGCTACACCTTC	CSVGRTGQNYGYTF
TRBV25-1	-	-	TRBJ1-2	TGTGCCAGCAGTTCCAGAATCCGGACGGATAACTATGGCTACACCTTC	CASSSRIRTDNYGYTF
TRBV7-2	-	-	TRBJ2-7	TGTGCCAGCAGTTACATGAGTGGCTACGAGCAGTACTTC	CASSYMSGYEQYF
TRBV9	-	many	TRBJ1-1	TGTGCCAGCAGCGTAGCTTCTCGGAACACTGAAGCTTTCTTT	CASSVASRNTEAFF
TRBV4-1	TRBD1	few	TRBJ1-2	TGCGCCAGCAGCCAAGACAGGGGGCCTGGCTACACCTTC	CASSQDRGPGYTF
TRBV11-2	-	-	TRBJ1-3	TGTGCCAGCAGTCAACTTAGACAGACTTCTGGAAACACCATATATTTT	CASSQLRQTSGNTIYF
TRBV29-1	TRBD1	-	TRBJ2-7	TGCAGCCCAGGGGGCTATCCCGAGCAGTACTTC	CSPGGYPEQYF
TRBV5-1	-	-	TRBJ2-7	TGCGCCAGCAGCTTGGTCGACAGCTACTACGAGCAGTACTTC	CASSLVDSYYEQYF
TRBV7-2	-	-	TRBJ1-4	TGTGCCTGGCCACAGGGCGAAAAACTGTTTTTT	CAWPQGEKLFF
TRBV7-2	-	many	TRBJ1-5	TGTGCCAGCAGCTTAAAGACGGGGGGGAGCAATCAGCCCCAGCATTTT	CASSLKTGGSNQPQHF
TRBV15	TRBD1	many	TRBJ1-5	TGTGCCACCAGCAGAGGAGTAGGGGGACAGAGGAATCAGCCCCAGCATTTT	CATSRGVGGQRNQPQHF
TRBV7-2	-	many	TRBJ2-7	TGTGCCAGCAGCTTAGAGGGGTTTTACGAGCAGTACTTC	CASSLEGFYEQYF
TRBV10-3	-	-	TRBJ1-1	TGTGCCAGCAGCCAAGATTTAGTACGGGCTTTCTTT	CASSQDLVRAFF
TRBV12-3/TRBV12-4	-	-	TRBJ1-3	TGTGCCAGCAGCCCGAGCAACCTTGGAAACACCATATATTTT	CASSPSNLGNTIYF
TRBV7-2	-	-	TRBJ2-7	TGTGCCAGCAGCAACGTGACGGTCCTCAACTCCTACGAGCAGTACTTC	CASSNVTVLNSYEQYF
TRBV6-5	-	-	TRBJ2-7	TGTGCCAGCATTTATCCGGGACCCAGGGCCTACGAGCAGTACTTC	CASIYPGPRAYEQYF
TRBV15	TRBD1	many	TRBJ1-6	TGTGCCACCAGCAGAGGGGACAGGGGTGCTCCACCCCTCCACTTT	CATSRGDRGAPPLHF